This T cell receptor (beta chain) was observed in a study of CD8 T cells in ankylosing spondylitis. Study conclusions and caveats: What seemed typical of ankylosing spondylitis blood was a TCR beta motif built from roughly eight highly homologous variants. Reported data indicate significant enrichment of disease-linked clones within matched ankylosing spondylitis synovial fluid. In peripheral blood, disease-linked CD8+ clones occurred at relatively low frequencies.

The CDR3 has 14 amino acids. The V gene end was trimmed by 3 bases and the J gene end by 7 bases; junction bases not matched to a gene: 4. Germline V gene data show CDR1 as SGHDN and CDR2 as FVKESK. Concerning this clonotype itself: Its antigen is not identified.

Preparation of TCR beta libraries was done by quantitative 5'-RACE with molecular barcodes. MiXCR, applied by TCRdb to the 5' RACE reads, yields one record per CDR3 protein. The data contain around 540,000 distinct CDR3 sequences, roughly 13% of them singletons. V gene TRBV14 combines with J gene TRBJ2-3; 10 bases agree with TRBD2. Sequencing was carried out using blood, either unsorted or a sorted T cell fraction (not recorded which). The sequence was obtained from a male donor with ankylosing spondylitis. CDR3 sequence reads: CASSHGSGRYTQYF. For the CDR3, the DNA is TGTGCCAGCAGCCACGGTAGCGGGAGGTATACGCAGTATTTT.